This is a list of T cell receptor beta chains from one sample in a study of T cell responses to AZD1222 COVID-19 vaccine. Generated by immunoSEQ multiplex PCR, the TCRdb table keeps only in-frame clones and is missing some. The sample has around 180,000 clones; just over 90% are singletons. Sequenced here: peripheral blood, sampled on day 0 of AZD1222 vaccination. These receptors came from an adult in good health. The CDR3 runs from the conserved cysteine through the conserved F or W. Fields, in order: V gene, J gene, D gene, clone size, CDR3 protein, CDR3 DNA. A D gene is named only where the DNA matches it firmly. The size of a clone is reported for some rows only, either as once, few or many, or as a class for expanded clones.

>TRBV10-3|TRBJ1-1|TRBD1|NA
CAISRTGTGGNTEAFF
TGTGCCATCAGCAGAACCGGGACAGGGGGCAACACTGAAGCTTTCTTT
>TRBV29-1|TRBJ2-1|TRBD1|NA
CSVSNRGSYNEQFF
TGCAGCGTTTCAAACAGGGGTTCCTACAATGAGCAGTTCTTC
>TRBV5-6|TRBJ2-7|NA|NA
CASSRRRGPGYEQYF
TGTGCCAGCAGCCGTCGGCGCGGGCCCGGCTACGAGCAGTACTTC
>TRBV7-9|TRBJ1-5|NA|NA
CASSLGSGREGQPQHF
TGTGCCAGCAGCTTAGGGTCCGGCCGGGAGGGTCAGCCCCAGCATTTT
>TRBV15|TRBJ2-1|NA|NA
CATSRGTRRVPEQFF
TGTGCCACCAGCAGGGGAACCCGCAGGGTCCCTGAGCAGTTCTTC
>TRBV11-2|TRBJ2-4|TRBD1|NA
CASSWGQGVAKNIQYF
TGTGCCAGCAGCTGGGGACAGGGGGTAGCCAAAAACATTCAGTACTTC
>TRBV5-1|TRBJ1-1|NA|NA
CASSFMGENTEAFF
TGCGCCAGCAGCTTTATGGGCGAGAACACTGAAGCTTTCTTT
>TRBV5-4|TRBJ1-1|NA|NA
CASSLARTEAFF
TGTGCCAGCAGCTTGGCTCGCACTGAAGCTTTCTTT
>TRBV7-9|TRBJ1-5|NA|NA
CASSEGRDQPQHF
TGTGCCAGCAGCGAAGGGCGGGACCAGCCCCAGCATTTT
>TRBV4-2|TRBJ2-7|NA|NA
CASSSGRTLSYEQYF
TGTGCCAGCAGCTCAGGCAGGACCCTCTCCTACGAGCAGTACTTC
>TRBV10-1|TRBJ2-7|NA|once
CASWRGRYEQYF
TGCGCCAGCTGGAGGGGAAGGTACGAGCAGTACTTC
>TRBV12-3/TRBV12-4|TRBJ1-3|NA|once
CASSLPGTRGDF
TGTGCCAGCAGTTTACCAGGGACCCGCGGAGATTTT
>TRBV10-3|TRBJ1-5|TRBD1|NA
CAIKGAGGNNQPQHF
TGTGCCATCAAGGGGGCAGGGGGCAACAATCAGCCCCAGCATTTT
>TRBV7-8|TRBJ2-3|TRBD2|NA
CASSSGTSLADTQYF
TGTGCCAGCAGCTCCGGGACTAGTTTGGCAGATACGCAGTATTTT
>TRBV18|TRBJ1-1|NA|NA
CASSPPQGLGAFF
TGTGCCAGCTCACCACCGCAGGGGCTGGGGGCTTTCTTT
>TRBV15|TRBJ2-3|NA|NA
CATSSLVGGAEDTQYF
TGTGCCACCAGCAGTCTAGTTGGGGGGGCCGAAGATACGCAGTATTTT
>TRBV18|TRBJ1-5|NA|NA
CASSPGVGNQPQHF
TGTGCCAGCTCACCAGGGGTTGGCAATCAGCCCCAGCATTTT
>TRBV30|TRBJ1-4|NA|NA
CAWSVQGNEKLFF
TGTGCCTGGAGTGTTCAGGGTAATGAAAAACTGTTTTTT
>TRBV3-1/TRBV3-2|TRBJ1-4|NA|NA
CASSPGALNEKLFF
TGTGCCAGCAGCCCTGGGGCGCTTAATGAAAAACTGTTTTTT
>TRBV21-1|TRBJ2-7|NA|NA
CASLADLTYEQYF
TGTGCCAGCCTGGCGGACTTAACCTACGAGCAGTACTTC
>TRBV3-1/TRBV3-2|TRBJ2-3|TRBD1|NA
CASSRGPPDTQYF
TGTGCCAGCAGTAGGGGGCCCCCAGATACGCAGTATTTT
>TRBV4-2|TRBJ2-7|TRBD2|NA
CASSQDTGGASYEQYF
TGTGCCAGCAGCCAGGACACCGGGGGGGCCTCCTACGAGCAGTACTTC
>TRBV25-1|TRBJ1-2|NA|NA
CASSPEGPADGYTF
TGTGCCAGCAGTCCCGAAGGGCCCGCGGATGGCTACACCTTC
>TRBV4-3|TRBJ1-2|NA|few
CASSQDLKVSGYTF
TGCGCCAGCAGCCAGGACTTGAAGGTTTCCGGCTACACCTTC
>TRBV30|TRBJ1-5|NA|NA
CAYGNGRLGGNQPQHF
TGTGCCTATGGAAACGGCCGTTTGGGGGGCAATCAGCCCCAGCATTTT
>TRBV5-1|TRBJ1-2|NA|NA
CASSPGGSQGGYTF
TGCGCCAGCAGCCCAGGAGGGTCTCAGGGTGGCTACACCTTC
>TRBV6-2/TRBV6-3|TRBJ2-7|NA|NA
CASSYADRTSYEQYF
TGTGCCAGCAGTTACGCAGACAGGACCTCCTACGAGCAGTACTTC
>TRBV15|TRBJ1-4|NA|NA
CATSRDLGGLYEKLFF
TGTGCCACCAGCAGAGATCTTGGGGGGCTGTATGAAAAACTGTTTTTT
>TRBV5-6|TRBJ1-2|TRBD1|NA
CASSTRTGINGYTF
TGTGCCAGCAGCACCCGGACAGGGATCAATGGCTACACCTTC
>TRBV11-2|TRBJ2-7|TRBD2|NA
CASSPDSAGGIYEQYF
TGTGCCAGCAGCCCAGACTCAGCGGGGGGGATCTACGAGCAGTACTTC
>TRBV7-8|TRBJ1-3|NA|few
CASSLYQGRELDTIYF
TGTGCCAGCAGCTTATATCAGGGACGGGAATTGGACACCATATATTTT
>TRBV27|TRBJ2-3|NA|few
CASSLRFADTQYF
TGTGCCAGCAGTTTACGATTCGCAGATACGCAGTATTTT
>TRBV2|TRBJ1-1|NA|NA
CASSVGQWGPEAFF
TGTGCCAGCAGCGTAGGACAGTGGGGTCCCGAAGCTTTCTTT
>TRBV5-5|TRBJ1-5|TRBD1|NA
CASSQREQGRGQPQHF
TGTGCCAGCAGCCAAAGGGAACAGGGGCGTGGGCAGCCCCAGCATTTT
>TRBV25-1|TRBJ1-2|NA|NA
CASSEAGGLSF
TGTGCCAGCAGTGAAGCCGGGGGGCTCTCCTTC
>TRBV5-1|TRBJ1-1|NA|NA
CASSLALRDTEAFF
TGCGCCAGCAGCTTGGCCCTCAGGGACACTGAAGCTTTCTTT
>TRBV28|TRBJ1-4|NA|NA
CASSLWFNEKLFF
TGTGCCAGCAGTTTATGGTTTAATGAAAAACTGTTTTTT
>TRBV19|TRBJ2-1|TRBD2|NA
CASSTRLAGGYNEQFF
TGTGCCAGTAGTACAAGACTAGCGGGGGGGTACAATGAGCAGTTCTTC
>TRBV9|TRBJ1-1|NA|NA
CASRTGIRAEAFF
TGTGCCAGCAGAACCGGGATAAGGGCTGAAGCTTTCTTT
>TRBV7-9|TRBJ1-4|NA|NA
CASSRSTVSNEKLFF
TGTGCCAGCAGCCGTTCTACAGTTTCAAATGAAAAACTGTTTTTT